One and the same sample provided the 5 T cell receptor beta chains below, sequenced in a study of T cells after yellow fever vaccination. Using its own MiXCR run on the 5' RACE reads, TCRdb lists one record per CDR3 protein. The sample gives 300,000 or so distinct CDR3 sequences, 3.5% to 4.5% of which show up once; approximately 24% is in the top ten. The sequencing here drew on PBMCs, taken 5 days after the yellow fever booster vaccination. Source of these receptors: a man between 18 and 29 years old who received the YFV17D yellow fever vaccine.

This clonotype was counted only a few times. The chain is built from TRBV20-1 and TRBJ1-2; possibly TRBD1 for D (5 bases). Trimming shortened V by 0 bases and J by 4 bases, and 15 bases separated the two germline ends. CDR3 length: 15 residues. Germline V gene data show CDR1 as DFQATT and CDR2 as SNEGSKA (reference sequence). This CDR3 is CSARDQTGWAYGYTF. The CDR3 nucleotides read TGCAGTGCTAGAGATCAAACAGGATGGGCCTATGGCTACACCTTC.

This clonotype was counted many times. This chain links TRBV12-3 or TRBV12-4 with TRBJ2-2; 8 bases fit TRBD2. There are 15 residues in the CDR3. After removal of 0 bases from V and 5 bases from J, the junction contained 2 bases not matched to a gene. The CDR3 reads CASSLAPGGTGELFF. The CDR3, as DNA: TGTGCCAGCAGTTTAGCCCCGGGAGGGACCGGGGAGCTGTTTTTT.

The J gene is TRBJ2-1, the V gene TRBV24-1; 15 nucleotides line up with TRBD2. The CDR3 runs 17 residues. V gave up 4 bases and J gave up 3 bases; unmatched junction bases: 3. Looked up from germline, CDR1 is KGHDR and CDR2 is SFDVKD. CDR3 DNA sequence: TGTGCCACCAGTGAGGGGGGACTAGCGGGGGGCTACAATGAGCAGTTCTTC. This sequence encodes CATSEGGLAGGYNEQFF.

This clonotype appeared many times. CDR3: CASSVQERDTQYF. The CDR3 coding sequence is TGTGCCAGCAGCGTACAGGAGAGGGATACGCAGTATTTT. The chain is built from TRBV9 and TRBJ2-3; D gene uncertain. Germline CDR1 reads SGDLS; CDR2 reads YYNGEE. The CDR3 length is 13 residues. The V end lost 1 base, the J end lost 6 bases, and 9 bases lay between the germline ends.

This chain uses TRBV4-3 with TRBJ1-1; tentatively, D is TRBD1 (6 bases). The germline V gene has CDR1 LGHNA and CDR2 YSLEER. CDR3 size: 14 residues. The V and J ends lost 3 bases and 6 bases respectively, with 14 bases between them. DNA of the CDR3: TGCGCCAGCAGCCACGGACGGGGGGCCTCTGAAGCTTTCTTT. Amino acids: CASSHGRGASEAFF.